These 4 T cell receptor beta chains were sequenced from one sample in a study of T-cell memory formation after mild COVID-19. In TCRdb, the 5' RACE reads were re-called with MiXCR into one record per CDR3 protein. The table shows under 200,000 distinct CDR3 sequences, with approximately 12% occurring only once. The specimen was PBMCs or a T cell subset sorted from them (not recorded which). The receptors stem from a man between 18 and 35 years old who had mild COVID-19 (a few samples of this study predate the infection). Cell type and time point are not known.

This clonotype was counted between two and nine times. A read error may account for a junction end that differs from germline. This chain connects TRBV7-2 to TRBJ2-1; D not certain. The CDR3 is made up of 13 amino acids. CDR1 SGHTA and CDR2 FQGNSA come from the germline V gene. CDR3 coding DNA: TGTGCCAGCAGCTTAGAACCCCGCGACCCTGGGCTCTTC. Encoded protein: CASSLEPRDPGLF.

This clonotype was seen more than once but under ten times. This sequence joins TRBV11-2 and TRBJ1-5; D is uncertain. From germline, CDR1 is SGHAT and CDR2 FQNNGV. The CDR3 extends over 14 amino acids. Trimming shortened V by 1 base and J by 8 bases, and 12 bases separated the two germline ends. The CDR3 sequence: CASSLGSFGKPQHF. DNA of the CDR3: TGTGCCAGCAGCTTAGGGTCATTTGGTAAGCCCCAGCATTTT.

The rearrangement joins TRBV7-3 to TRBJ2-7; TRBD1 agrees at 10 bases. In germline, CDR1 is SGHTA, CDR2 FQGTGA. V shed 5 bases, J shed 6 bases, and the junction held 13 bases outside the gene matches. The CDR3 sequence is 16 residues long. CDR3: CASSPPPGTGASEQYF. Written as DNA, the CDR3 is TGTGCCAGCAGCCCCCCCCCCGGGACAGGGGCGAGCGAGCAGTACTTC.

This clonotype has a handful of counts. The CDR3 DNA reads as TGTGCCAGCAGTTCCGACAGGGGGCTTGGCACTGAAGCTTTCTTT. It yields the protein CASSSDRGLGTEAFF. V is TRBV12-3 or TRBV12-4 and J is TRBJ1-1; 10 positions match TRBD1. The CDR3 totals 15 residues. V lost 4 bases, J lost 4 bases, and 6 bases stayed unmatched.